The 22 T cell receptor beta chains in this list originate from one sample, sequenced in a study of T cells in tumors and immune-related adverse events. TCRdb keeps only in-frame clones here, not all; method: immunoSEQ multiplex PCR. The sample has about 22,000 clones, approximately 90% seen once; the top ten hold roughly 1.3%. Sequencing was performed on lymph node tissue, taken from a patient treated with anti-PD-1 therapy. The origin of the receptors is a female donor with metastatic renal cell carcinoma.

This clone appeared a few times. The chain couples TRBV5-1 to TRBJ2-3; 11 bases map to TRBD2. Germline CDR1 is SGHRS and CDR2 is YFSETQ. V shed 4 bases and J 2 bases; nucleotides not matched to a gene: 6. The CDR3 has 16 residues. The CDR3 protein is CASSNVAGGSTDTQYF. CDR3 nucleotides: TGCGCCAGCAGCAATGTAGCGGGAGGGTCCACAGATACGCAGTATTTT.

The chain is built from TRBV6-6 and TRBJ1-2; D possibly corresponds to TRBD1 (6 bases). Germline CDR1 and CDR2: MNHNY and SVGAGI (reference sequence). The CDR3 totals 16 residues. V was cut by 2 bases and J by 9 bases, with 22 bases left in between. The DNA of the CDR3 is TGTGCCAGCAGTTACCCTTCGGACAGCGATGTGATGAGCTACACCTTC. Its protein is CASSYPSDSDVMSYTF.

The chain has TRBV9 and TRBJ2-2, with TRBD2 as a possible D gene (5 bases). The CDR3 is 15 amino acids. In germline, CDR1 is SGDLS, CDR2 YYNGEE. Trimming pared 0 bases from V and 4 bases from J, leaving 10 bases between. This CDR3 is CASSVAGSGTGELFF. The CDR3 DNA is TGTGCCAGCAGCGTAGCGGGGTCGGGCACCGGGGAGCTGTTTTTT.

This clone has more than one count but fewer than ten. The V call is TRBV7-2, the J call TRBJ1-1; tentative D call: TRBD1 (5 bases). This CDR3 comprises 17 residues. The V end was cut by 1 base, the J end by 0 bases, with 15 bases between. Germline CDR1 SGHTA, CDR2 FQGNSA. The CDR3 sequence: CASSLVHVGDLNTEAFF. DNA of the CDR3: TGTGCCAGCAGCTTAGTGCATGTAGGGGACCTGAACACTGAAGCTTTCTTT.

Here the CDR3 reads CAWSVGNMNTEAFF. The CDR3 region has the DNA TGTGCCTGGAGTGTAGGGAACATGAACACTGAAGCTTTCTTT. The chain recombines TRBV30 with TRBJ1-1; D remains ambiguous. The CDR3 loop spans 14 amino acids. V lost 0 bases and J lost 0, with 8 bases in between. The V gene's germline CDR1 is GTSNPN and CDR2 SVGIG (reference sequence).

The chain links TRBV28 to TRBJ1-3, with TRBD1 identical over 9 bases. Germline CDR1 is MDHEN and CDR2 is SYDVKM. The J segment lost 2 bases and the V segment lost 5 bases, leaving 7 bases of the junction unmatched. This CDR3 spans 16 amino acids. The CDR3 protein is CASSTGQGWAGNTIYF. DNA of the CDR3: TGTGCCAGCAGTACCGGACAGGGGTGGGCTGGAAACACCATATATTTT.

The chain is built from TRBV27 and TRBJ1-1; tentative D call: TRBD1 (5 bases). The V end lost 2 bases, the J end lost 5 bases, and 24 bases lay between the germline ends. This CDR3 comprises 18 residues. CDR1 and CDR2 (germline): MNHEY, SMNVEV (reference sequence). CDR3 nucleotides: TGTGCCAGCAGTTTAGGGGGAATATTAAGCAGAGGGGAGACTGAAGCTTTCTTT. It translates to CASSLGGILSRGETEAFF.

The genes are TRBV28 and TRBJ1-4; D remains unclear. The germline CDR1 and CDR2 sequences are MDHEN and SYDVKM. Trimming cost V 8 bases and J 0 bases, with 4 bases left between them. The CDR3 is made up of 12 amino acids. The CDR3 nucleotides are TGTGCCAGCGAAGCAACTAATGAAAAACTGTTTTTT. It encodes CASEATNEKLFF.

The V call is TRBV15, the J call TRBJ1-4, with 8 bases lining up with TRBD1. This CDR3 has 17 residues. V lost 2 bases to trimming and J lost 7 bases; unmatched junction nucleotides: 12. CDR1 is LNHNV, CDR2 YYDKDF, per germline (reference sequence). The CDR3 nucleotides are TGTGCCACCAGCAGAACCCTAAGTAGGACAGGGTTTGAAAAACTGTTTTTT. It yields the protein CATSRTLSRTGFEKLFF.

The chain recombines TRBV4-3 with TRBJ2-5, with a possible D match to TRBD1 (6 bases). The CDR3 contains 14 residues. Germline V gives CDR1 LGHNA, CDR2 YSLEER. V was shortened by 2 bases and J by 5 bases, with 12 bases between the two germline ends. CDR3 sequence: CASSQQGMRETQYF. CDR3 bases: TGCGCCAGCAGCCAACAGGGGATGCGGGAGACCCAGTACTTC.

CDR3: CASSLNPGQSSYNEQFF. DNA for the CDR3: TGTGCCAGCAGCCTAAACCCGGGACAGAGCTCCTACAATGAGCAGTTCTTC. The genes are TRBV7-2 and TRBJ2-1; the match to TRBD1 covers 7 bases. This CDR3 has 17 amino acids. Germline V gene sequence: CDR1 SGHTA, CDR2 FQGNSA. After removal of 5 bases from V and 0 bases from J, the junction contained 10 bases not matched to a gene.

The chain recombines TRBV4-3 with TRBJ1-4; D possibly corresponds to TRBD1 (6 bases). Germline assignment: CDR1 LGHNA and CDR2 YSLEER. The CDR3 has 16 amino acids. V gave up 0 bases and J gave up 5 bases, with 13 bases separating them. CDR3 in amino acids: CASSQDDRGRNEKLFF. CDR3 DNA: TGCGCCAGCAGCCAAGATGACCGGGGGCGAAATGAAAAACTGTTTTTT.

This clone was detected only a few times. The rearrangement uses TRBV19 and TRBJ2-2; D is tentatively TRBD1 or TRBD2 (5 bases each). V dropped 3 bases and J dropped 3 bases, with 8 bases sitting between them. The CDR3 length is 14 residues. The germline V gene has CDR1 LNHDA and CDR2 SQIVND (reference sequence). CDR3 nucleotide sequence: TGTGCCAGTAGTATGCAGGGAGACACCGGGGAGCTGTTTTTT. Translating gives CASSMQGDTGELFF.

The rearrangement uses TRBV5-5 and TRBJ1-2, with D maybe TRBD1 (5 bases). Germline V lookup: CDR1 SGHKS, CDR2 YYEKEE (reference sequence). V lost 3 bases and J 7 bases, leaving 22 bases between the germline ends. This CDR3 region has 16 residues. CDR3 protein: CASSYRTDNWGVGYTF. CDR3 nucleotides: TGTGCCAGCAGCTATCGGACCGACAATTGGGGGGTTGGCTACACCTTC.

The chain has TRBV7-9 and TRBJ1-1; D unclear. The CDR3 length is 14 residues. CDR1 SEHNR and CDR2 FQNEAQ come from the germline V gene (reference sequence). Trimming took off 5 bases at V and 7 bases at J, with 17 bases between the two ends. Here the CDR3 DNA reads TGTGCCAGCAGCACGGACCCCCCTGGGGTTGAAGCTTTCTTT. Translated: CASSTDPPGVEAFF.

The V call is TRBV2, the J call TRBJ2-1; 8 bases agree with TRBD1. J gave up 7 bases and V 5 bases, and 10 bases lay outside the gene matches. The CDR3 totals 15 residues. Germline CDR1 and CDR2: SNHLY and FYNNEI. The DNA of the CDR3 is TGTGCCAGCAGTAGAGACAGGGGTGATTATAATGAGCAGTTCTTC. This codes for CASSRDRGDYNEQFF.

The chain combines TRBV6-1 with TRBJ1-6; 8 bases fit TRBD1. Per the germline V gene, CDR1 is MNHNS and CDR2 is SASEGT. The CDR3 is 14 amino acids. The V segment lost 8 bases and the J segment 7 bases; nucleotides outside the gene matches: 7. The CDR3 bases are TGTGCCAGCCTAGCGGACAGGGCAAATTCACCCCTCCACTTT. Protein sequence: CASLADRANSPLHF.

V usage is TRBV9 and J usage is TRBJ1-2; no definite D call. The germline gives CDR1 SGDLS, CDR2 YYNGEE. Trimming pared 1 base from V and 3 bases from J, leaving 10 bases between. This CDR3 region has 14 residues. The CDR3 DNA reads TGTGCCAGCAGCGTAAGTGTTTGGGACTATGGCTACACCTTC. This encodes CASSVSVWDYGYTF.

This clone has just a few counts. An end of the junction differs from the germline gene, which may be a read error. The V call is TRBV2, the J call TRBJ2-1, with 9 bases identical to TRBD2. Per germline, CDR1 SNHLY and CDR2 FYNNEI. CDR3 length equals 15 residues. This CDR3 reads CASREAGGAYNEQFF. The CDR3 DNA reads as TGTGCCAGCAGGGAAGCGGGGGGCGCCTACAATGAGCAGTTCTTC.

The rearrangement links TRBV4-1 to TRBJ2-7; D uncertain. Germline V lookup: CDR1 MGHRA, CDR2 YSYEKL. CDR3 length: 13 residues. V was shortened by 1 base and J by 1 base, with 5 bases between the two germline ends. The CDR3 region has the DNA TGCGCCAGCAGCCAAGGGGTGTCCTACGAGCAGTACTTC. It codes for CASSQGVSYEQYF.

The chain is built from TRBV7-6 and TRBJ1-2; 7 nucleotides align to TRBD1. The CDR3 covers 13 residues. After removal of 4 bases from V and 8 bases from J, the junction contained 7 bases not matched to a gene. Germline-derived CDR1 and CDR2 are SGHVS and FNYEAQ. The CDR3: CASSSPTGQGYTF. CDR3 DNA: TGTGCCAGCAGCTCCCCGACAGGGCAAGGCTACACCTTC.

V is TRBV18 and J is TRBJ1-5; tentatively, D is TRBD1 (5 bases). With 3 bases removed from V and 7 bases from J, the gap between germline ends came to 13 bases. CDR3 length: 14 amino acids. Germline values: CDR1 KGHSH, CDR2 LQKENI. DNA of the CDR3: TGTGCCAGCTCACCGGGGCAGGGAAAACAGCCCCAGCATTTT. Translated, it gives CASSPGQGKQPQHF.